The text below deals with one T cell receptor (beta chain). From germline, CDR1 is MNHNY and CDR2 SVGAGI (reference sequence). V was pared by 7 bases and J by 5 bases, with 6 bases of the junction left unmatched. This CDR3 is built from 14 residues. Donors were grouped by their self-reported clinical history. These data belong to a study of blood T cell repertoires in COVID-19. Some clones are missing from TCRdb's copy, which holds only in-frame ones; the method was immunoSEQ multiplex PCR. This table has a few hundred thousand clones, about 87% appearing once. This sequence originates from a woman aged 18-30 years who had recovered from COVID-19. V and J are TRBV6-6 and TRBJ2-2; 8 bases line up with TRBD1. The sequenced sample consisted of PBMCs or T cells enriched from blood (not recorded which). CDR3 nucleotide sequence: TGTGCCAGCAAAGAGCAGGGGGCAACCGGGGAGCTGTTTTTT. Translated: CASKEQGATGELFF.